Below are 8 T cell receptor beta chains sequenced from a single sample in a study of T cell responses to AZD1222 COVID-19 vaccine. Clones were sequenced by immunoSEQ multiplex PCR, and TCRdb holds only the in-frame ones, with some missing. The data show 100,000 to 120,000 clones, 70% to 90% seen once. The source material was peripheral blood, sampled on day 0 of AZD1222 vaccination. These receptor sequences come from an adult in good health.

The chain links TRBV19 to TRBJ2-3; weak D call: TRBD2 (6 bases). V lost 7 bases and J lost 0, with 8 bases in between. The CDR3 has 13 amino acids. The germline V gene has CDR1 LNHDA and CDR2 SQIVND (reference sequence). CDR3 residues: CASTRGSTDTQYF. The CDR3 DNA reads TGTGCCAGTACTCGGGGGAGCACAGATACGCAGTATTTT. Looking up the rest from reference TRBV19 and TRBJ2-3 gives the full variable domain: DGGITQSPKYLFRKEGQNVTLSCEQNLNHDAMYWYRQDPGQGLRLIYYSQIVNDFQKGDIAEGYSVSREKKESFPLTVTSAQKNPTAFYLCASTRGSTDTQYFGPGTRLTVL.

The V gene is TRBV20-1, the J gene TRBJ2-1, with D unclear. Germline CDR1 reads DFQATT; CDR2 reads SNEGSKA (reference sequence). The CDR3 runs 11 residues. For the CDR3, the DNA is TGCACTGGAGAGGCCTACAATGAGCAGTTCTTC. It codes for CTGEAYNEQFF.

The chain uses TRBV5-1 and TRBJ2-1; TRBD1 might be the D (6 bases). The CDR3 length is 14 residues. The germline gives CDR1 SGHRS, CDR2 YFSETQ. V lost 0 bases and J lost 6, with 10 bases in between. In DNA, the CDR3 is TGCGCCAGCAGCTTGGGGGACAACACCAATGAGCAGTTCTTC. Its protein product is CASSLGDNTNEQFF.

The rearrangement links TRBV2 to TRBJ2-5; D is undetermined. Trimming removed 5 bases at V and 5 bases at J, with 12 bases between. Germline values: CDR1 SNHLY, CDR2 FYNNEI. The CDR3 totals 13 residues. CDR3 nucleotides: TGTGCCAGCAGTCCTAGAAGGTCGGAGACCCAGTACTTC. Its translation: CASSPRRSETQYF.

J is TRBJ2-7 and V is TRBV2, with 9 bases fitting TRBD1. CDR3 size: 15 residues. Germline-derived CDR1 and CDR2 are SNHLY and FYNNEI. Losses at the gene ends were 5 bases for V and 1 base for J; bases not matched to a gene: 6. CDR3 sequence: CASSPDRGRSYEQYF. The CDR3 DNA reads TGTGCCAGCAGTCCCGACAGGGGGAGGTCCTACGAGCAGTACTTC. Together with reference TRBV2 and TRBJ2-7, the CDR3 gives the full variable domain: EPEVTQTPSHQVTQMGQEVILRCVPISNHLYFYWYRQILGQKVEFLVSFYNNEISEKSEIFDDQFSVERPDGSNFTLKIRSTKLEDSAMYFCASSPDRGRSYEQYFGPGTRLTVT.

This rearrangement joins TRBV5-1 to TRBJ2-7; no definite D call. This CDR3 comprises 17 residues. Germline V gives CDR1 SGHRS, CDR2 YFSETQ. Trimming stripped 0 bases from V and 0 bases from J, with 16 bases between. The DNA of the CDR3 is TGCGCCAGCAGCTTGGCCGGCGGTACTCTGCTCTCCTACGAGCAGTACTTC. Translating gives CASSLAGGTLLSYEQYF.

The chain is built from TRBV6-1 and TRBJ1-1; D is uncertain. V was shortened by 3 bases and J by 10 bases, with 12 bases between the two germline ends. CDR1 and CDR2 from the germline V gene are MNHNS and SASEGT. The CDR3 runs to 12 residues. The CDR3 region has the DNA TGTGCCAGCAGTGAGGGTCCGACACCAGCTTTCTTT. Protein sequence: CASSEGPTPAFF.

This rearrangement joins TRBV11-2 to TRBJ2-1; 8 bases line up with TRBD2. V lost 0 bases, J lost 9 bases, and 1 base stayed unmatched. The CDR3 spans 13 residues. Germline V gives CDR1 SGHAT, CDR2 FQNNGV. The CDR3 is CASSLESGGEQFF. The CDR3 nucleotides read TGTGCCAGCAGCTTAGAGAGCGGGGGTGAGCAGTTCTTC.